Each of the 4 T cell receptor beta chains below was sequenced from the same sample in a study of blood T cell repertoires in COVID-19. Using immunoSEQ multiplex PCR, the repertoire was profiled, and TCRdb retains in-frame clones only, with some absent. Here the sample spans about 170,000 clones, 80% to 85% being singletons. The sample comprised peripheral blood. These receptors all stem from a man aged 70-80 years with active or convalescent COVID-19.

This chain connects TRBV10-1 to TRBJ2-2; weak D call: TRBD1 (6 bases). Trimming shortened V by 6 bases and J by 4 bases, and 12 bases separated the two germline ends. CDR3 length equals 14 residues. CDR1 is WNHNN and CDR2 is SYGVQD in the germline V gene (reference sequence). The CDR3 DNA reads as TGCGCCAGCAGACAGGGTTCAGCCACCGGGGAGCTGTTTTTT. This codes for CASRQGSATGELFF.

This sequence joins TRBV5-1 and TRBJ2-1; possibly TRBD2 for D (5 bases). The V end lost 2 bases, the J end lost 5 bases, and 11 bases lay between the germline ends. The CDR3 runs to 14 residues. Germline V gene data show CDR1 as SGHRS and CDR2 as YFSETQ. CDR3 residues: CASSFRGEDNEQFF. The CDR3 coding sequence is TGCGCCAGCAGCTTCCGGGGAGAGGACAATGAGCAGTTCTTC.

V and J are TRBV18 and TRBJ2-7; TRBD1 matches 9 bases. CDR1 and CDR2 (germline): KGHSH, LQKENI. There are 14 residues in the CDR3. Germline trimming cut 3 bases from V and 6 bases from J; bases unmatched to any gene: 6. This CDR3 is CASSPGQGHVEQYF. For the CDR3, the DNA is TGTGCCAGCTCACCGGGACAGGGCCACGTCGAGCAGTACTTC.

V is TRBV5-1 and J is TRBJ2-5, with D possibly TRBD1 on 5 matching bases. V shed 4 bases and J shed 1 base, with 11 bases lying between them. Germline V CDR1 and CDR2: SGHRS, YFSETQ. The CDR3 sequence is 14 residues long. The DNA of the CDR3 is TGCGCCAGCAGCGGGGCGCTGGGCCAAGAGACCCAGTACTTC. Its translation: CASSGALGQETQYF.